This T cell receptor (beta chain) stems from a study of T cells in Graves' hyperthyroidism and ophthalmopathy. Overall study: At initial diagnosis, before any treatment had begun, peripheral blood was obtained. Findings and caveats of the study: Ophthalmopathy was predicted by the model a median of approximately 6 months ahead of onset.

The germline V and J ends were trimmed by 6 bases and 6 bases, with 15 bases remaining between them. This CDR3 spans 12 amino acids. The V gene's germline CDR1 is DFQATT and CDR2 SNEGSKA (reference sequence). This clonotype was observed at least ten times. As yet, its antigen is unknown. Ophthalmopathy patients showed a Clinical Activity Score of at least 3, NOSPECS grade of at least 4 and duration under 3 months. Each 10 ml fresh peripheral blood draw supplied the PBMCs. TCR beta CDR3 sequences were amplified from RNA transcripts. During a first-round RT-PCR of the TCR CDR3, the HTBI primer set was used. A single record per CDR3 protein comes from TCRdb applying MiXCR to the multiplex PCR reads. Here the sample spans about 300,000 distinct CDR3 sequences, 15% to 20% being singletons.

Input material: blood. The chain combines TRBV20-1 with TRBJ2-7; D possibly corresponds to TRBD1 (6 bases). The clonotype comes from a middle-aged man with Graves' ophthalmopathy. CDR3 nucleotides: TGCAGTGCCCCTGCGACAGGACGCGAGCAGTACTTC. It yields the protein CSAPATGREQYF.